This passage covers 3 T cell receptor beta chains from one sample sequenced in a study of CD8 T cells in Susac syndrome. The RNA input was about 0.5 to 1 ug, and it was reverse transcribed with random hexamers. Using its own MiXCR run on the immunoSEQ multiplex PCR reads, TCRdb lists one record per CDR3 protein. The data contain 300,000 to 350,000 distinct CDR3 sequences, under 95% of them singletons. The material sequenced was CD4+ T cells from PBMCs. These receptors were taken from a human donor with multiple sclerosis.

The chain employs TRBV15 and TRBJ2-7; tentative D call: TRBD1 (5 bases). This CDR3 region has 20 residues. V dropped 1 base and J dropped 3 bases, with 28 bases sitting between them. The V gene's germline CDR1 is LNHNV and CDR2 YYDKDF (reference sequence). This chain's CDR3 is CATSRVLFLDGAFTIYEQYF. The CDR3 nucleotides read TGTGCCACCAGCAGAGTCCTCTTTCTTGATGGGGCTTTCACCATCTACGAGCAGTACTTC.

V and J are TRBV28 and TRBJ2-1; tentatively, D is TRBD1 (6 bases). CDR1 MDHEN and CDR2 SYDVKM come from the germline V gene. This CDR3 has 13 amino acids. Trimming shortened V by 6 bases and J by 3 bases, and 9 bases separated the two germline ends. CDR3 region: CASRTGGYNEQFF. The CDR3 DNA is TGTGCCAGCAGGACAGGCGGCTACAATGAGCAGTTCTTC.

The count of this clonotype is one. This rearrangement joins TRBV12-3 or TRBV12-4 to TRBJ1-1; 8 positions agree with TRBD1. Losses at the gene ends were 5 bases for V and 3 bases for J; bases not matched to a gene: 11. This CDR3 spans 16 amino acids. This chain's CDR3 is CASSLGRDRGHTEAFF. The CDR3 coding sequence is TGTGCCAGCAGTCTGGGGAGAGACAGGGGACACACTGAAGCTTTCTTT.